Listed here is a single T cell receptor (beta chain). This specimen comes from a study of T cells in Graves' hyperthyroidism and ophthalmopathy. The ends were cut back, 7 bases at V and 3 bases at J, with 18 bases in the middle. Germline CDR1 MDHEN, CDR2 SYDVKM. The CDR3 covers 15 residues. TCR beta CDR3 regions were amplified from RNA. During a first-round RT-PCR of the TCR CDR3, the HTBI primer set was used. TCRdb reprocessed the multiplex PCR reads with MiXCR, giving one entry per CDR3 protein. The sample has 250,000 or so distinct CDR3 sequences; about 14% are singletons. This chain links TRBV28 with TRBJ1-2, with a possible D match to TRBD1 (5 bases). The sample taken for sequencing was blood. The TCR sequence derives from a woman aged 40 to 55 with Graves' hyperthyroidism that later progressed to Graves' ophthalmopathy. CDR3 sequence: CASTIAGGPDYGYTF. CDR3 in DNA: TGTGCCAGCACCATTGCTGGGGGTCCGGACTATGGCTACACCTTC.